This TCR beta chain comes out of a study of cytomegalovirus exposure and HLA in healthy donors (dated by TCRdb to about 2017). Background on the whole study: In an earlier analysis of about 560 of the donors, 276 Gb of sequence data and 95 million to 130 million unique TCR beta sequences from 150 million to 200 million T cells were reported. HLA typing included class I and class II loci at four-digit resolution. An early release that covered roughly 600 HLA-typed donors contained approximately 300 gigabases of sequencing data and some 87 million unique TCR sequences. Because of strong linkage in the cohort, roughly five DR-DQ haplotypes were treated as single units for association and clustering. All discovery cohort repertoires had been generated using a single sequencing platform. The number of typed donors differed by locus: about 620-630 for A, B, C, DRB1 and DQB1; some 500 for DQA1; 606 for DPA1; and some 430 for DPB1. The later analysis used no new phenotypic data to find candidate immune exposures, relying instead on TCR beta sequences and their occurrence across donors. In a later genetic analysis, genome-wide SNP genotypes for 398 of the 666 donors were used, and that subset was treated as a discovery cohort. A later analysis re-examined previously published TCR beta repertoires from more than 650 donors and added high-resolution HLA genotyping to investigate patterns of TCR occurrence. The genetic ancestry cluster associated with self-reported Caucasian donors included 81% of the roughly 390 genotyped donors. The study profiled the T cell repertoires of under 700 subjects by immunosequencing and related them to cytomegalovirus serostatus. To predict cytomegalovirus infection status, the study combined high-throughput TCR immunosequencing, statistical association of individual TCRs with disease status, and machine learning. Donor age, sex, ethnicity and CMV serostatus were collected together with the repertoire data. A separate validation cohort of 100 to 150 different subjects was used in addition to the 666-subject first cohort. Among about 370 genotyped donors of the cohort, an average of approximately 220,000 unique TCR beta nucleotide sequences was sequenced per donor, of which 15% to 20% were non-productive. An earlier analysis of 587 of the donors applied high-throughput TCR beta sequencing to assess whether each TCR beta V gene segment acted as functional or pseudogenic. The study aimed to test whether signatures of past pathogen exposure could be identified by cataloging public T cell receptors. What the work shows at the level of the full study, not this receptor alone: A cluster of highly shared sequence variants was judged likely to be a technical artifact of the sequencing pipeline. Compared with the approximately 710-donor mean, donors in an Asian-associated ancestry cluster had fewer N-insertions in productive TCRs, according to a later genetic analysis. Presence/absence analyses assumed roughly uniform sequencing depth across donors, an assumption that may not hold. In vitro tests confirmed that a few of the cytomegalovirus-associated TCR beta chains recognize cytomegalovirus antigens. The authors suggested that the approach could potentially be extended to other disease states and immunological phenotypes. The earlier analysis of approximately 560 of the donors excluded roughly 17 rarely observed V segments, including chromosome 9 orphons, because counts were too low. CMV serostatus was the only immune exposure information available for the cohort. This cohort had only TCR beta chains sequenced, and the lack of alpha or paired-chain data limited which features could be detected. In a later analysis, about 16,000 TCR beta sequences were associated with specific HLA alleles at a false discovery rate of 0.05. Cytomegalovirus status was reported to be diagnosed by the classifier with high specificity and sensitivity in both the original and validation cohorts. HLA typing was unavailable for some donors at each locus, so association tests used only the typed subset. According to a later analysis, most CMV-associated TCR beta chains appeared to be HLA-restricted, and the HLA associations seemed to be driven largely by CMV exposure. A total of 164 TCR beta chains were listed by the study as associated with cytomegalovirus. In a later analysis, HLA-associated TCR beta chains were found to be more clonally expanded and to have lower generation probabilities than equally common non-associated chains. Because the 87-base-pair reads could not distinguish some IMGT-functional V segments, including TRBV6-2 and TRBV6-3, those segments were excluded. A later genetic analysis associated a missense DCLRE1C variant with V-gene and J-gene trimming of TCR beta chains, and an independent cohort replicated the association. A further reported finding was that TCR beta sequences accurately predicted the HLA-A and HLA-B alleles for most subjects in the first cohort. In a later analysis, several top co-occurrence clusters were reported to appear linked to parvovirus B19, influenza, CMV and Epstein-Barr virus. Most TCR sequences were seen in very few donors, while some public TCRs were found in many individuals. In a later analysis, TCR association rates were found to vary across HLA loci, with the most associated TCRs seen for DRB1 alleles and the fewest for HLA-C alleles. When HLA alleles, especially DR and DQ, strongly co-occurred, TCR associations were difficult to assign to individual alleles. In an earlier analysis of 500 to 650 of the donors, most TCR beta V segments appeared in productive rearrangements about 87% or about 30% of the time, broadly matching IMGT annotations. Linkage disequilibrium might explain the correlated functional status among segregating V segments, but an unknown experimental factor could not be excluded.

The library was prepared using the immunoSEQ multiplex PCR assay. For the multiplex PCR, a mixture combining 60 forward primers for TCR Vbeta segments and 13 reverse primers for TCR Jbeta segments was used. The CDR3 region of rearranged TCR beta genes was amplified from genomic DNA by a multiplex PCR assay. The Illumina HiSeq System was used to sequence the amplified TCR beta libraries as 87-base-pair reads. The paper's data handling went like this. Across the 700 or so repertoires, a later analysis counted tens of millions of unique TCR beta chains, about 10 million of which were shared by at least two donors. A nearest-neighbor algorithm error-corrected the raw reads and collapsed the reads into unique sequences, merging closely related sequences to remove PCR and sequencing errors. CDR3 sequences were aligned to IMGT reference sequences to assign V, D and J gene segments. For a sequence to be retained, at least a six-nucleotide match to both a V gene segment and a J gene segment was required. Rearrangements were called productive when the CDR3 lacked stop codons and stayed in frame with V and J; all others were non-productive. Following IMGT convention, CDR3 was defined as the stretch from the second conserved V-encoded cysteine to the conserved J-encoded phenylalanine. In an earlier analysis of around 640 of the donors, sequences lacking an unambiguous match to a single V gene segment were excluded. In an earlier analysis of more than 500 of the donors, a V segment was called functional when productive rearrangements were above 56.7%, and segregating when the standard deviation between donors exceeded 5%. A statistical classification framework was built for diagnosing cytomegalovirus status from the catalog of TCR beta chain sequences. A later analysis assigned V and J genes by comparing TCR nucleotide sequences with IMGT/GENE-DB human TR gene sequences. Using the TCRdist pipeline, a later analysis assigned CDR3 sequences along with most-parsimonious VDJ recombination scenarios. In a later analysis, each TCR beta chain was defined by its CDR3 amino acid sequence together with its V-gene family, and reads without a unique V-gene family were excluded. A later analysis removed several hundred highly shared, low-generation-probability nucleotide sequences to deal with suspected cross-contamination and a sequencing artifact. In a later analysis, a clonal expansion index for each public chain was calculated from normalized within-repertoire ranks of inferred template counts. Generation probabilities in a later analysis came from a VDJ recombination model fitted to out-of-frame rearrangements, and those results were checked against IGoR. Hypergeometric tests were used in a later analysis to score TCR-TCR, TCR-HLA and TCR-CMV co-occurrence, with a repertoire-size bias correction applied to the TCR pairs. False discovery rates were estimated in a later analysis by permuting HLA or CMV assignments 20 times. A later analysis grouped co-occurring TCRs with DBSCAN, adding TCRdist sequence similarity when clustering within HLA-allele-positive subsets. Repertoires with fewer than 30,000 or more than 120,000 public chains were left out of co-occurrence clustering, as were several repertoires with anomalous nucleotide sharing. In TCRdb, the immuneACCESS table is reduced to in-frame sequences with V and J assigned. These tables do not hold every clone; where another copy was compared, an unresolved V gene accounts for under half, and the others remain unexplained. V, J and clone size are taken as reported in that table, and D and trimming were inferred from the DNA itself. Recorded for this sample are about 160,000 clones; approximately 73% of them occurred a single time. The ten most abundant clones make up approximately 1.3% of the sample.

CDR1 SGDLS and CDR2 YYNGEE were looked up in the germline V gene. Including cysteine and phenylalanine, the CDR3 has 14 amino acids. Of the read, only the CDR3 DNA is kept; its 42 bases are in frame from base 1. Remarks on this clone: Its binding antigen is unknown. Per-base quality was not reported, and no clone a single base away is much larger than it.

The cohort comprised around 700 healthy bone marrow donors. At the time of sampling, every cohort member was nominally healthy, though immune exposures that went unrecorded were likely present. The donor tested CMV seronegative and was one of the 352 seronegative cohort members. A peripheral blood sample was provided by each donor, and peripheral blood mononuclear cells were used for TCR beta sequencing. Genomic DNA extraction from the blood cell samples was performed with the Qiagen DNeasy Blood Extraction Kit. The rearranged segments are TRBV9 and TRBJ2-5; TRBD1 lines up with 7 middle nucleotides. The J call is in doubt because the DNA end fits TRBJ2-7 better. This sequence originates from a man aged 50 to 59 in good health and CMV-seronegative. Sequencing was carried out using PBMCs. The nucleotides read TGTGCCAGCAGCTTGACAGGGAGCTCCTACGAGCAGTACTTC. This translates into CASSLTGSSYEQYF.